The 27 T cell receptor beta chains given below trace back to one sample, sequenced in a study of T cells in Graves' hyperthyroidism and ophthalmopathy. Authors of the study amplified TCR beta CDR3 regions from RNA transcripts. Carried out on the TCR CDR3, a first-round RT-PCR used the HTBI primer set. One entry per CDR3 protein results from TCRdb running MiXCR on the multiplex PCR reads. The table shows about 720,000 distinct CDR3 sequences, with 15% to 20% occurring only once. Sample: blood. These receptors originate from a man younger than 35 with Graves' hyperthyroidism.

This clonotype was counted many times. V usage is TRBV18 and J usage is TRBJ1-1; no reliable D call. Trimming removed 3 bases from V and 4 bases from J, with 15 bases in between. Germline CDR1 and CDR2: KGHSH and LQKENI. This CDR3 comprises 15 residues. As DNA, the CDR3 is TGTGCCAGCTCACCTGGTGGCCCTGGCGGCACTGAAGCTTTCTTT. As protein: CASSPGGPGGTEAFF.

This clonotype was detected only a few times. The chain couples TRBV5-1 to TRBJ2-1; 12 bases fit TRBD2. Looked up from germline, CDR1 is SGHRS and CDR2 is YFSETQ. The CDR3 totals 16 residues. The junction had 1 base not matched to a gene; V was cut back by 2 bases and J by 1 base. CDR3 DNA sequence: TGCGCCAGCAGCTTCCTAGCGGGAGGGTCCTACAATGAGCAGTTCTTC. Its translation is CASSFLAGGSYNEQFF.

Many counts were recorded for this clonotype. This rearrangement joins TRBV3-1 to TRBJ2-3; TRBD2 matches 12 bases. Germline V gene sequence: CDR1 LGHDT, CDR2 YNNKEL (reference sequence). This CDR3 comprises 16 residues. V lost 4 bases and J lost 5; bases outside the gene matches: 7. CDR3 sequence (DNA): TGTGCCAGCAGCCCTCTAGCGGGAGGGCCTCAAGATACGCAGTATTTT. It encodes CASSPLAGGPQDTQYF.

This clonotype was counted many times. This chain joins TRBV11-1 and TRBJ2-1; 10 nucleotides match TRBD2. With V trimmed by 5 bases and J by 3 bases, 7 bases remained unmatched. The CDR3 has 16 residues. Germline V gives CDR1 SGHAT, CDR2 FQDESV (reference sequence). In nucleotides, the CDR3 is TGTGCCAGCAGCCTAGGGCCTAGCGGGGGCTACAATGAGCAGTTCTTC. Encoded protein: CASSLGPSGGYNEQFF.

This clonotype occurred many times. The V gene is TRBV20-1, the J gene TRBJ1-1, with D hard to call. CDR3 length: 13 residues. Germline V gives CDR1 DFQATT, CDR2 SNEGSKA (reference sequence). V was cut by 3 bases and J by 3 bases, with 11 bases left in between. CDR3 nucleotides: TGCAGTGCTAGGGCAGACCCCGACACTGAAGCTTTCTTT. The encoded protein is CSARADPDTEAFF.

This clonotype has only a few counts. V is TRBV9 and J is TRBJ2-7; a weak D match, TRBD1 (7 bases). The ends were cut back, 3 bases at V and 2 bases at J, with 15 bases in the middle. CDR1 and CDR2 from the germline V gene are SGDLS and YYNGEE. This CDR3 region has 15 residues. CDR3 protein: CASSAEGAKPYEQYF. The CDR3 bases are TGTGCCAGCAGCGCGGAGGGGGCGAAGCCCTACGAGCAGTACTTC.

This sequence joins TRBV19 and TRBJ2-1; no clear D. The germline V gene has CDR1 LNHDA and CDR2 SQIVND (reference sequence). V shed 9 bases and J shed 12 bases, with 12 bases lying between them. CDR3 length: 10 amino acids. The CDR3 DNA is TGTGCCAGGCGGCAATCGGGGCAGTTCTTC. This codes for CARRQSGQFF.

This clonotype was detected only a few times. V gene TRBV9 combines with J gene TRBJ1-1; D is unclear. V lost 1 base to trimming and J lost 3 bases, with 7 bases between them. CDR1 and CDR2 from the germline V gene are SGDLS and YYNGEE. This CDR3 is built from 13 residues. CDR3 sequence reads: CASSVTDYTEAFF. Here the CDR3 DNA reads TGTGCCAGCAGCGTAACAGATTACACTGAAGCTTTCTTT.

Regarding this clonotype: A junction boundary mismatches the germline segment, possibly from a read error. This chain uses TRBV19 with TRBJ1-4; D is unresolved. The germline V gene encodes CDR1 LNHDA and CDR2 SQIVND (reference sequence). The CDR3 runs 11 residues. This chain's CDR3 is CASSPNGKLFF. Written as DNA, the CDR3 is TGTGCCAGTAGCCCAAATGGAAAACTGTTTTTT.

The table lists this clonotype with many counts. V gene TRBV28 combines with J gene TRBJ2-7; 11 nucleotides align to TRBD1. The length of the CDR3 is 14 residues. V was pared by 6 bases and J by 5 bases, with 6 bases of the junction left unmatched. Looked up from germline, CDR1 is MDHEN and CDR2 is SYDVKM. CDR3 nucleotides: TGTGCCAGCAGCCCGGACAGGGGGCACGACGAGCAGTACTTC. It yields the protein CASSPDRGHDEQYF.

This clonotype was found a few times. The chain links TRBV20-1 to TRBJ2-1; the D gene is possibly TRBD1 (6 bases). CDR1 and CDR2 from the germline V gene are DFQATT and SNEGSKA (reference sequence). There are 13 residues in the CDR3. The V gene lost 2 bases and the J gene lost 8 bases, with 13 bases spanning the gap. The CDR3 is CSARPQGNDEQFF. The CDR3, as DNA: TGCAGTGCTAGACCGCAGGGGAACGATGAGCAGTTCTTC.

This clonotype came up many times. The chain couples TRBV28 to TRBJ2-2; possibly TRBD2 for D (7 bases). CDR1 MDHEN and CDR2 SYDVKM come from the germline V gene. Trimming took 6 bases from V and 3 from J, leaving 14 bases between them. The CDR3 consists of 15 residues. The CDR3, as DNA: TGTGCCAGCAGACCGGGGGAGGGGGACACCGGGGAGCTGTTTTTT. Its protein product is CASRPGEGDTGELFF.

This rearrangement joins TRBV5-4 to TRBJ1-2; D gene unclear. Trimming took 2 bases from V and 8 from J, leaving 19 bases between them. The CDR3 is 15 residues long. Germline CDR1 is SGHNT and CDR2 is YYREEE (reference sequence). DNA of the CDR3: TGTGCCAGCAGCTTAGGCCCCCGAGGCGAGTGGGGCTACACCTTC. Translated: CASSLGPRGEWGYTF.

This clonotype was seen many times. This rearrangement joins TRBV2 to TRBJ2-3; 7 bases line up with TRBD2. The CDR3 consists of 14 residues. V lost 8 bases, J lost 6 bases, and 11 bases stayed unmatched. Germline CDR1 SNHLY, CDR2 FYNNEI. The CDR3 is CASPTSRRPDTQYF. CDR3 DNA: TGTGCCAGCCCGACTAGCAGGAGGCCTGATACGCAGTATTTT.

This clonotype appeared many times. The chain is built from TRBV12-3 or TRBV12-4 and TRBJ1-1; D call uncertain. V was pared by 2 bases and J by 8 bases, with 9 bases between. This CDR3 is 12 amino acids long. The CDR3: CASSLTPEEAFF. The CDR3 bases are TGTGCCAGCAGTTTAACCCCAGAAGAAGCTTTCTTT.

This clonotype was seen many times. This rearrangement joins TRBV7-2 to TRBJ2-7, with 8 bases that match TRBD2. Germline V gene sequence: CDR1 SGHTA, CDR2 FQGNSA. The CDR3 length is 14 residues. J gave up 2 bases and V 4 bases, and 4 bases lay outside the gene matches. Written as DNA, the CDR3 is TGTGCCAGCAGCTCGGGACTAGGCCCCTACGAGCAGTACTTC. Amino acid sequence: CASSSGLGPYEQYF.

The V call is TRBV20-1, the J call TRBJ1-4; perhaps TRBD1 as D (6 bases). Deletions cut 1 base from V and 2 bases from J, with 8 bases between. CDR1 DFQATT and CDR2 SNEGSKA come from the germline V gene (reference sequence). The CDR3 is made up of 14 amino acids. In DNA form, the CDR3 reads TGCAGTGCTAGAGGGGACATGACTAATGAAAAACTGTTTTTT. This sequence encodes CSARGDMTNEKLFF.

This clonotype was seen repeatedly, ten times or more. This sequence joins TRBV7-8 and TRBJ2-7; 7 bases fit TRBD1. V trimming: 1 base; J trimming: 4 bases; junction bases outside the gene matches: 7. Germline CDR1 SGHVS, CDR2 FQNEAQ. The CDR3 is 15 amino acids. CDR3 protein: CASSLDPGQSYEQYF. CDR3 in DNA: TGTGCCAGCAGCTTAGATCCGGGACAGAGTTACGAGCAGTACTTC. Using reference TRBV7-8 and TRBJ2-7 for the parts outside the CDR3, the full variable domain is GAGVSQSPRYKVAKRGQDVALRCDPISGHVSLFWYQQALGQGPEFLTYFQNEAQLDKSGLPSDRFFAERPEGSVSTLKIQRTQQEDSAVYLCASSLDPGQSYEQYFGPGTRLTVT.

This clonotype was seen ten or more times. CDR3 sequence reads: CAWSRRSRRYEQYF. In DNA form, the CDR3 reads TGTGCCTGGAGTCGGAGGAGTAGACGGTACGAGCAGTACTTC. The chain employs TRBV30 and TRBJ2-7, with D maybe TRBD2 (5 bases). The CDR3 is made up of 14 amino acids. CDR1 and CDR2 (germline): GTSNPN, SVGIG (reference sequence). V was clipped by 2 bases and J by 4 bases, with 15 bases between them.

The chain employs TRBV20-1 and TRBJ2-1, with 10 positions matching TRBD2. The CDR3 has 14 amino acids. The ends lost 6 bases at V and 7 bases at J; junction bases unmatched: 9. Germline CDR1 DFQATT, CDR2 SNEGSKA (reference sequence). The CDR3 here is CSAERLAGANEQFF. The CDR3 DNA follows: TGCAGTGCCGAAAGGCTAGCGGGAGCTAATGAGCAGTTCTTC.

V usage is TRBV11-2 and J usage is TRBJ2-5, with TRBD2 matching 8 bases. The length of the CDR3 is 15 residues. Trimming at V came to 3 bases and at J to 5 bases, leaving 8 bases not matched to a gene. CDR1 is SGHAT and CDR2 is FQNNGV in the germline V gene. The CDR3 loop reads CASSFRAGVRETQYF. CDR3 sequence (DNA): TGTGCCAGCAGCTTTCGAGCGGGAGTTCGGGAGACCCAGTACTTC. Using reference TRBV11-2 and TRBJ2-5 for the parts outside the CDR3, the full variable domain is EAGVAQSPRYKIIEKRQSVAFWCNPISGHATLYWYQQILGQGPKLLIQFQNNGVVDDSQLPKDRFSAERLKGVDSTLKIQPAKLEDSAVYLCASSFRAGVRETQYFGPGTRLLVL.

The CDR3 DNA reads TGTGCCAGCAGCCATGCACTAGCGGGAGGGCCTGAGACCCAGTACTTC. It is translated as CASSHALAGGPETQYF. This rearrangement joins TRBV3-1 to TRBJ2-5, with 13 nucleotides matching TRBD2. The germline V gene has CDR1 LGHDT and CDR2 YNNKEL (reference sequence). V trimming: 3 bases; J trimming: 5 bases; junction bases outside the gene matches: 6. CDR3 length: 16 residues.

The V gene is TRBV29-1, the J gene TRBJ1-1; 8 bases map to TRBD1. The CDR3 extends over 13 amino acids. Per the germline V gene, CDR1 is SQVTM and CDR2 is ANQGSEA. Losses at the gene ends were 7 bases for V and 5 bases for J; bases not matched to a gene: 9. In DNA, the CDR3 is TGCAGCGCCCAGGGGGCGAGGGGGACTGAAGCTTTCTTT. Amino acid sequence: CSAQGARGTEAFF.

Many counts were recorded for this clonotype. This sequence joins TRBV12-5 and TRBJ2-5; 7 bases match TRBD2. Germline CDR1 is LGHNT and CDR2 is FRNRAP. This CDR3 has 15 residues. The trim removed 2 bases at V and 2 bases at J, leaving 5 bases unmatched. CDR3 sequence reads: CASGLPGTTQETQYF. DNA for the CDR3: TGTGCTAGTGGTTTGCCCGGGACTACTCAAGAGACCCAGTACTTC.

This clonotype was observed a handful of times. The rearrangement joins TRBV27 to TRBJ1-5, with D possibly TRBD1 on 5 matching bases. There are 14 residues in the CDR3. Germline V gene data show CDR1 as MNHEY and CDR2 as SMNVEV (reference sequence). Between the trimmed V and J ends, which lost 2 bases and 6 bases, there was a span of 11 bases. DNA of the CDR3: TGTGCCAGCAGTTTACAGGGTTTGAGTCAGCCCCAGCATTTT. Translation: CASSLQGLSQPQHF.

J is TRBJ1-5 and V is TRBV28, with 9 bases lining up with TRBD1. CDR3 length equals 15 residues. After removal of 6 bases from V and 7 bases from J, the junction contained 10 bases not matched to a gene. CDR1 is MDHEN and CDR2 is SYDVKM in the germline V gene. The CDR3, as DNA: TGTGCCAGCAGGTCGGGACAGGGTGGACGACAGCCCCAGCATTTT. This encodes CASRSGQGGRQPQHF.

The chain recombines TRBV7-9 with TRBJ1-1, with D unclear. The V gene lost 5 bases and the J gene lost 2 bases, with 9 bases spanning the gap. The CDR3 totals 13 residues. Germline CDR1 SEHNR, CDR2 FQNEAQ (reference sequence). CDR3 protein: CASSLNYNTEAFF. The CDR3, as DNA: TGTGCCAGCAGCCTAAACTATAACACTGAAGCTTTCTTT.